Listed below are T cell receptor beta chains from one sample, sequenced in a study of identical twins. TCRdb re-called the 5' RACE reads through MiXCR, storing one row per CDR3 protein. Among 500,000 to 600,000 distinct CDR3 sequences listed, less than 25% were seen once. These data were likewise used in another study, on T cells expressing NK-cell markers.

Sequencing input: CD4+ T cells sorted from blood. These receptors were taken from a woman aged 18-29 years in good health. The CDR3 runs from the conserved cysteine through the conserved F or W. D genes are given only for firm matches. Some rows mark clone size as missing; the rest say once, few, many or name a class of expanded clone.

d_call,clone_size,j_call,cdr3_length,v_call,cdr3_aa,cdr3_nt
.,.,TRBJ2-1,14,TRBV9,CASSVAGLNNEQFF,TGTGCCAGCAGCGTTGCCGGACTGAACAATGAGCAGTTCTTC
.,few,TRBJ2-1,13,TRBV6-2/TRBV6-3,CASSYSMGGGQFF,TGTGCCAGCAGTTACTCGATGGGGGGCGGTCAGTTCTTC
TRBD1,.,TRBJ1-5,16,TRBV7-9,CASSLLSGTANQPQHF,TGTGCCAGCAGCTTGCTTTCCGGGACAGCAAATCAGCCCCAGCATTTT
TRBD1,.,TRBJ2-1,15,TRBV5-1,CASGQTGSSYNEQFF,TGCGCCAGCGGACAGACAGGGAGCTCCTACAATGAGCAGTTCTTC
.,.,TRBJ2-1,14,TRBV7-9,CASSGQIYRNEQFF,TGTGCCAGCAGCGGGCAGATATACCGCAATGAGCAGTTCTTC
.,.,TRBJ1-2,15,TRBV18,CASSPQRQGNYGYTF,TGTGCCAGCTCACCACAGCGTCAGGGGAACTATGGCTACACCTTC
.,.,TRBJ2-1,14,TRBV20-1,CSANRGGTHNEQFF,TGCAGTGCTAACCGGGGCGGGACCCACAATGAGCAGTTCTTC
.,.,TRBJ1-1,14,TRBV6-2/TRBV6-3,CAIKVAGRNTEAFF,TGTGCCATCAAAGTCGCGGGGCGGAACACTGAAGCTTTCTTT
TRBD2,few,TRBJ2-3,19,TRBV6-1,CASSPYVASGRYSTDTQYF,TGTGCCAGCAGTCCCTACGTGGCTAGCGGGAGGTATAGCACAGATACGCAGTATTTT
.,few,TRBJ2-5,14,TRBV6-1,CASSEEGVQETQYF,TGTGCCAGCAGTGAAGAAGGGGTACAAGAGACCCAGTACTTC
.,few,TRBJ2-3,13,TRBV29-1,CSSGPGGPDTQYF,TGCAGCTCTGGGCCCGGGGGGCCAGATACGCAGTATTTT
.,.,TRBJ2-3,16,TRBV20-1,CSARDRRAQSTDTQYF,TGCAGTGCTAGAGATAGAAGGGCACAGAGCACAGATACGCAGTATTTT
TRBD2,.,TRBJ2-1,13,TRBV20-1,CSAETSGHDEQFF,TGCAGTGCTGAGACTAGCGGGCACGATGAGCAGTTCTTC
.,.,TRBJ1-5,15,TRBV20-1,CSVQTRRNSNQPQHF,TGCAGTGTTCAGACGAGGAGAAATAGCAATCAGCCCCAGCATTTT
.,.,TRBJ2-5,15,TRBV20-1,CSASPKGSYQETQYF,TGCAGTGCTAGCCCCAAGGGGAGTTACCAAGAGACCCAGTACTTC
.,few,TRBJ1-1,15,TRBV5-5,CASFLPGRGATEAFF,TGTGCCAGCTTCCTCCCGGGCAGGGGAGCCACTGAAGCTTTCTTT
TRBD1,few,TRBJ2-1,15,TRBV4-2,CASSQWDRTYNEQFF,TGTGCCAGCAGCCAGTGGGACAGGACCTACAATGAGCAGTTCTTC
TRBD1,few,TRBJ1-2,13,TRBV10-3,CAISETGDHGYTF,TGTGCCATCAGTGAGACAGGGGACCATGGCTACACCTTC
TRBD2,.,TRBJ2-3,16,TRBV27,CASSFGSSGGGDTQYF,TGTGCCAGCAGTTTTGGGAGTAGCGGGGGAGGAGATACGCAGTATTTT
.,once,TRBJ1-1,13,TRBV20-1,CSAPERGNTEAFF,TGCAGTGCCCCCGAGAGGGGCAACACTGAAGCTTTCTTT
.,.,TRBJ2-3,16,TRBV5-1,CASSPKATARTDTQYF,TGCGCCAGCAGCCCTAAGGCAACGGCTCGCACAGATACGCAGTATTTT
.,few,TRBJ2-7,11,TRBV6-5,CASSNEAGQYF,TGTGCCAGCAGTAATGAGGCCGGGCAGTACTTC
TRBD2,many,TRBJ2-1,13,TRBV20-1,CASSGLSYNEQFF,TGCGCCTCTAGCGGGCTTTCCTACAATGAGCAGTTCTTC
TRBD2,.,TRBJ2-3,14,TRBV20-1,CSAPLAGETDTQYF,TGCAGTGCTCCCCTAGCGGGAGAAACAGATACGCAGTATTTT
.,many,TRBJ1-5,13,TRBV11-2,CASSLGPNQPQHF,TGTGCCAGCAGCTTAGGTCCGAATCAGCCCCAGCATTTT
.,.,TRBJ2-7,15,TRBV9,CASSARGDASYEQYF,TGTGCCAGCAGCGCGCGAGGGGACGCCTCCTACGAGCAGTACTTC
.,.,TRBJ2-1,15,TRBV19,CASSIEGANLDEQFF,TGTGCCAGTAGTATCGAAGGCGCAAATCTCGATGAGCAGTTCTTC
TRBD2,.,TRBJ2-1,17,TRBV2,CASSGGGGRTAWNEQFF,TGTGCCAGCAGTGGGGGCGGGGGGAGAACTGCCTGGAATGAGCAGTTCTTC
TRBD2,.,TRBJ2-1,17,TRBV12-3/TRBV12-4,CASSRTSRREGRDEQFF,TGTGCCAGCAGTAGAACTAGTCGACGGGAGGGCCGGGATGAGCAGTTCTTC
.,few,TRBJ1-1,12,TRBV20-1,CSALKGPGRAFF,TGCAGTGCTCTTAAGGGGCCAGGGAGAGCTTTCTTT
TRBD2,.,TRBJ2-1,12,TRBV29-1,CSGTSGYNEQFF,TGCAGCGGGACTAGCGGCTACAATGAGCAGTTCTTC
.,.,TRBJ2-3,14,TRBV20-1,CSARSASRADTQYF,TGCAGTGCGAGGAGCGCGAGTAGGGCAGATACGCAGTATTTT
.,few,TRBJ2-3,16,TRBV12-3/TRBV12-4,CASSLATPFSPDTQYF,TGTGCCAGCAGTTTAGCGACCCCCTTTTCCCCAGATACGCAGTATTTT